The 26 T cell receptor beta chains listed next were all sequenced from one sample in a study of T cells in localized non-small cell lung cancer. Assay: immunoSEQ multiplex PCR; the TCRdb copy retains only in-frame clones and omits some. The sample yields tens of thousands of clones, about 76% seen once. Material: PBMCs, obtained before any cancer treatment. Receptor source: a woman aged 40-70 years with stage II squamous cell lung carcinoma.

The chain employs TRBV10-1 and TRBJ2-1, with TRBD1 matching 9 bases. This CDR3 is built from 15 residues. CDR1 and CDR2 (germline): WNHNN, SYGVQD (reference sequence). The junction had 7 bases not matched to a gene; V was cut back by 2 bases and J by 8 bases. The CDR3: CASSETGTGKDEQFF. For the CDR3, the DNA is TGCGCCAGCAGTGAGACTGGGACAGGGAAGGATGAGCAGTTCTTC.

The CDR3 DNA follows: TGTGCCAGCAGTTTGGGGGGTTCATGGTACAATGAGCAGTTCTTC. Residues: CASSLGGSWYNEQFF. The chain uses TRBV28 and TRBJ2-1, with D possibly TRBD2 on 6 matching bases. V lost 3 bases and J lost 4, with 13 bases in between. CDR1 MDHEN and CDR2 SYDVKM come from the germline V gene. The CDR3 length is 15 residues.

The gene calls are TRBV28 and TRBJ2-3, with D maybe TRBD1 (6 bases). This CDR3 contains 18 residues. CDR1 and CDR2 from the germline V gene are MDHEN and SYDVKM. Trimming removed 4 bases at V and 2 bases at J, with 22 bases between. CDR3 sequence (DNA): TGTGCCAGCAGTTCCCGAGTCGACCAGGGGACAAACACAGATACGCAGTATTTT. It is translated as CASSSRVDQGTNTDTQYF.

The rearrangement joins TRBV10-3 to TRBJ2-3; a possible D gene is TRBD1 (6 bases). The CDR3 has 14 residues. V lost 5 bases and J lost 0, with 9 bases in between. Germline V gives CDR1 ENHRY, CDR2 SYGVKD. CDR3 nucleotides: TGTGCCATCAGTCCCGGACAGAGCACAGATACGCAGTATTTT. Its protein product is CAISPGQSTDTQYF.

The chain joins TRBV11-2 to TRBJ1-6; TRBD1 matches at 7 bases. CDR3 size: 17 residues. V was pared by 5 bases and J by 6 bases, with 13 bases of the junction left unmatched. From germline, CDR1 is SGHAT and CDR2 FQNNGV. The CDR3 is CASSLLSSGQLNSPLHF. DNA of the CDR3: TGTGCCAGCAGCCTACTTTCCTCGGGACAGCTTAATTCACCCCTCCACTTT.

The V gene is TRBV9, the J gene TRBJ2-2, with 9 positions matching TRBD1. Germline V CDR1 and CDR2: SGDLS, YYNGEE. The CDR3 covers 16 residues. With 4 bases clipped from V and 5 bases from J, the junction kept 9 bases outside the gene matches. The CDR3 sequence: CASSSNTGGATGELFF. CDR3 coding DNA: TGTGCCAGCAGCTCCAATACAGGGGGCGCGACCGGGGAGCTGTTTTTT.

Here the CDR3 reads CASSLEAGLRGTEAFF. The CDR3 coding sequence is TGCGCCAGCAGCTTGGAGGCAGGTCTTAGGGGGACTGAAGCTTTCTTT. This rearrangement joins TRBV5-1 to TRBJ1-1, with a tentative D call TRBD1 (6 bases). Germline V gives CDR1 SGHRS, CDR2 YFSETQ. V gave up 0 bases and J gave up 5 bases, with 17 bases separating them. The CDR3 runs 16 residues.

Only a few counts were recorded for this clone. The rearrangement uses TRBV2 and TRBJ1-2; 9 bases align to TRBD1. Germline V lookup: CDR1 SNHLY, CDR2 FYNNEI. CDR3 length equals 13 residues. J lost 12 bases, V lost 3 bases, and 8 bases had no gene match. DNA of the CDR3: TGTGCCAGCAGTGAGGTACAGGGGGCGCCGAACACCTTC. Encoded protein: CASSEVQGAPNTF.

The J gene is TRBJ2-7, the V gene TRBV7-9, with TRBD1 as a possible D gene (6 bases). The germline V gene has CDR1 SEHNR and CDR2 FQNEAQ (reference sequence). V was trimmed by 0 bases and J by 7 bases, leaving 7 bases between them. The CDR3 contains 12 residues. The CDR3 coding sequence is TGTGCCAGCAGCTTAGCAGGGGGAGAGCAGTACGTC. The encoded protein is CASSLAGGEQYV.

This chain joins TRBV7-8 and TRBJ2-1, with a tentative D call TRBD2 (5 bases). Trimming cost V 2 bases and J 9 bases, with 11 bases left between them. The length of the CDR3 is 13 residues. Germline V gene lookup returns CDR1 SGHVS and CDR2 FQNEAQ. CDR3 in amino acids: CASSLIDRGEQFF. CDR3 DNA: TGTGCCAGCAGCTTAATCGACCGGGGTGAGCAGTTCTTC.

V usage is TRBV28 and J usage is TRBJ2-1; no clear D. CDR1 and CDR2 from the germline V gene are MDHEN and SYDVKM. The CDR3 runs to 16 residues. V shed 2 bases and J shed 0 bases, with 11 bases lying between them. In nucleotides, the CDR3 is TGTGCCAGCAGTTTAACGGACGGCAGCTCCTACAATGAGCAGTTCTTC. This codes for CASSLTDGSSYNEQFF.

This chain uses TRBV19 with TRBJ1-2; 7 bases map to TRBD1. This CDR3 contains 13 residues. V trimming: 5 bases; J trimming: 4 bases; junction bases outside the gene matches: 4. Germline CDR1 and CDR2: LNHDA and SQIVND (reference sequence). CDR3 nucleotide sequence: TGTGCCAGTAGTCCGGACAGGAGCTATGGCTACACCTTC. It encodes CASSPDRSYGYTF.

This sequence joins TRBV27 and TRBJ1-6; possibly TRBD1 for D (5 bases). The germline V and J ends were trimmed by 6 bases and 5 bases, with 14 bases remaining between them. Germline CDR1 reads MNHEY; CDR2 reads SMNVEV (reference sequence). The CDR3 totals 15 residues. The CDR3 DNA follows: TGTGCCAGCAGCCGATGGGGGGGTGATAATTCACCCCTCCACTTT. Amino acid sequence: CASSRWGGDNSPLHF.

V gene TRBV5-4 combines with J gene TRBJ2-5, with D possibly called TRBD1 or TRBD2 (6 bases each). Germline lookup yields CDR1 SGHNT and CDR2 YYREEE (reference sequence). The V and J ends lost 0 bases and 5 bases respectively, with 14 bases between them. The CDR3 spans 15 residues. CDR3 amino acids: CASSLGTGGGETQYF. The CDR3 DNA reads as TGTGCCAGCAGCTTGGGCACCGGGGGCGGGGAGACCCAGTACTTC.

The chain has TRBV10-3 and TRBJ1-1, with D hard to call. The CDR3 is made up of 16 amino acids. Trimming shortened V by 4 bases and J by 0 bases, and 15 bases separated the two germline ends. Germline lookup yields CDR1 ENHRY and CDR2 SYGVKD. CDR3 loop: CAISVGSSSVNTEAFF. The CDR3 DNA follows: TGTGCCATCAGTGTTGGCAGTTCGTCGGTGAACACTGAAGCTTTCTTT.

The V call is TRBV10-3, the J call TRBJ2-7, with a tentative D call TRBD2 (6 bases). The CDR3 sequence is 15 residues long. V lost 6 bases to trimming and J lost 2 bases, with 17 bases between them. Germline V gene data show CDR1 as ENHRY and CDR2 as SYGVKD. CDR3 nucleotides: TGTGCCATCAGATCTCTGGAGGGCCGGGCCTACGAGCAGTACTTC. Its protein product is CAIRSLEGRAYEQYF.

The chain carries TRBV20-1 and TRBJ2-7; D is unclear. This CDR3 contains 11 residues. V shed 4 bases and J shed 4 bases, with 8 bases lying between them. Per germline, CDR1 DFQATT and CDR2 SNEGSKA (reference sequence). CDR3 DNA sequence: TGCAGTGCTACGACCAATTACGAGCAGTACGTC. As protein: CSATTNYEQYV.

The chain uses TRBV28 and TRBJ1-2; a possible D gene is TRBD1 (5 bases). The CDR3 consists of 13 residues. V was cut by 2 bases and J by 7 bases, with 11 bases left in between. Germline V gene sequence: CDR1 MDHEN, CDR2 SYDVKM. CDR3 amino acids: CASSLGQGGGYTF. DNA for the CDR3: TGTGCCAGCAGTTTAGGGCAGGGAGGTGGCTACACCTTC.

The V call is TRBV7-2, the J call TRBJ2-5; tentatively, D is TRBD1 or TRBD2 (7 bases each). CDR1 and CDR2 (germline): SGHTA, FQGNSA. V was shortened by 6 bases and J by 5 bases, with 16 bases between the two germline ends. The CDR3 has 14 residues. As DNA, the CDR3 is TGTGCCAGCAGTCGACAGGGAGGGTTGGAGACCCAGTACTTC. This encodes CASSRQGGLETQYF.

The chain has TRBV10-3 and TRBJ2-5, with 8 positions matching TRBD1. The CDR3 has 15 residues. J lost 9 bases, V lost 4 bases, and 13 bases had no gene match. CDR1 is ENHRY and CDR2 is SYGVKD in the germline V gene. The CDR3 here is CAISGSGWTGFAQYF. For the CDR3, the DNA is TGTGCCATCAGTGGGTCGGGGTGGACAGGGTTCGCCCAGTACTTC.

In this sample, this clone turned up a few times. The chain couples TRBV9 to TRBJ2-1; 7 bases are shared with TRBD2. Germline V gives CDR1 SGDLS, CDR2 YYNGEE. The ends lost 0 bases at V and 3 bases at J; junction bases unmatched: 3. CDR3 size: 15 residues. The CDR3 loop reads CASSVGGSHYNEQFF. The CDR3 DNA is TGTGCCAGCAGCGTAGGCGGGAGCCACTACAATGAGCAGTTCTTC.

The chain recombines TRBV29-1 with TRBJ2-2; 10 bases are a match to TRBD1. The CDR3 extends over 16 amino acids. Trimming at V came to 5 bases and at J to 1 base, leaving 7 bases not matched to a gene. CDR1 and CDR2 (germline): SQVTM, ANQGSEA. The CDR3 sequence: CSVTGTGEMNTGELFF. The CDR3 nucleotides read TGCAGCGTTACTGGGACAGGGGAGATGAACACCGGGGAGCTGTTTTTT.

The DNA of the CDR3 is TGTGCCAGCAGCTTCGGACAGTCTGGAAACACCATATATTTT. Translating it yields CASSFGQSGNTIYF. The chain is built from TRBV7-9 and TRBJ1-3; a possible D gene is TRBD1 (6 bases). V was trimmed by 3 bases and J by 1 base, leaving 7 bases between them. The length of the CDR3 is 14 residues. Germline loops: CDR1 SEHNR, CDR2 FQNEAQ (reference sequence).

This chain links TRBV6-1 with TRBJ2-3; D gene unclear. The CDR3 runs 12 residues. V was trimmed by 2 bases and J by 5 bases, leaving 5 bases between them. Germline V gives CDR1 MNHNS, CDR2 SASEGT. The CDR3 sequence is CASSENRDTQYF. CDR3 coding DNA: TGTGCCAGCAGTGAAAACCGAGATACGCAGTATTTT.

This clone came up once. The rearrangement joins TRBV7-9 to TRBJ1-1, with 9 bases aligning to TRBD1. From germline, CDR1 is SEHNR and CDR2 FQNEAQ (reference sequence). The CDR3 spans 14 residues. V shed 5 bases, J shed 5 bases, and the junction held 6 bases outside the gene matches. The CDR3 sequence is CASSTGQGLTEAFF. CDR3 in DNA: TGTGCCAGCAGCACTGGACAGGGGTTAACTGAAGCTTTCTTT.

The CDR3 here is CASSHYLGLADNEQFF. CDR3 nucleotides: TGTGCCAGCAGCCACTATTTGGGACTAGCAGACAATGAGCAGTTCTTC. V gene TRBV7-9 combines with J gene TRBJ2-1; TRBD2 aligns across 9 bases. This CDR3 is 16 amino acids long. Germline V gene data show CDR1 as SEHNR and CDR2 as FQNEAQ (reference sequence). The J segment lost 5 bases and the V segment lost 5 bases, leaving 10 bases of the junction unmatched.